Sequencing of this TCR beta chain was carried out in a study of glioma-infiltrating T cells. Details on this clonotype: A read error may explain this, as a much larger clone is one base away.

The iRepertoire nested amplicon-rescue multiplex PCR amplified TCR alpha and beta CDR3s from RNA. TCRdb redid the calling of the multiplex PCR reads with MiXCR, one entry per CDR3 protein. The data contain a few hundred thousand distinct CDR3 sequences, 41% of them singletons. CDR3 size: 14 residues. The V segment lost 3 bases and the J segment 5 bases; nucleotides outside the gene matches: 8. Germline V CDR1 and CDR2: DFQATT, SNEGSKA (reference sequence). This receptor was obtained from a human donor with low-grade glioma or glioblastoma, undergoing nonglioma brain surgery, or in good health (not recorded which). The material sequenced was glioma tissue, nonneoplastic brain tissue, or PBMCs (not recorded which). V usage is TRBV20-1 and J usage is TRBJ2-5, with 8 bases matching TRBD1. This CDR3 reads CSARETGALETQYF. The CDR3 region has the DNA TGCAGTGCTAGGGAGACAGGGGCTTTGGAGACCCAGTACTTC.